Below are 20 T cell receptor beta chains sequenced from a single sample in a study of blood T cell repertoires in COVID-19 (dated by TCRdb to about 2020). Library creation used the immunoSEQ multiplex PCR assay. The table comes from immuneACCESS by way of TCRdb, which keeps in-frame sequences with V and J called. Part of the clones is missing from these tables; in studies checked, under half for an unresolved V gene and the rest for unknown reasons. This sample lists under 250,000 clones; more than 75% were detected once. In total, the top ten clones hold approximately 4.6% of the sample. The specimen sequenced was PBMCs or T cells enriched from blood (not recorded which). The origin of the receptors is a man aged 30-40 years with acute COVID-19.

This sequence joins TRBV6-5 and TRBJ1-6; D unclear. The germline V gene encodes CDR1 MNHEY and CDR2 SVGAGI. V gave up 6 bases and J gave up 9 bases, with 9 bases separating them. The CDR3 is made up of 12 amino acids. CDR3 bases: TGTGCCAGCAGGCCTGGGAGTTCACCCCTCCACTTT. This sequence encodes CASRPGSSPLHF.

This sequence joins TRBV27 and TRBJ2-1, with 8 bases identical to TRBD1. CDR3 length: 15 residues. Germline V gene sequence: CDR1 MNHEY, CDR2 SMNVEV (reference sequence). Trimming removed 6 bases from V and 10 bases from J; junction bases left unmatched: 14. For the CDR3, the DNA is TGTGCCAGCAGCCTTCCAGGGGGCCCCACACGGGAGCAGTTCTTC. Its translation is CASSLPGGPTREQFF.

The rearrangement joins TRBV25-1 to TRBJ1-2; D is unresolved. The germline V gene encodes CDR1 MGHDK and CDR2 SYGVNS. CDR3 size: 15 residues. The V end lost 1 base, the J end lost 6 bases, and 15 bases lay between the germline ends. CDR3 residues: CASSESKELTNGYTF. CDR3 in DNA: TGTGCCAGCAGTGAATCCAAGGAATTAACTAATGGCTACACCTTC.

The chain employs TRBV28 and TRBJ2-2; D not resolved. V lost 6 bases, J lost 4 bases, and 6 bases lay in between. The V gene's germline CDR1 is MDHEN and CDR2 SYDVKM. This CDR3 is 12 amino acids long. The CDR3 protein is CASRELTGELFF. In nucleotides, the CDR3 is TGTGCCAGCAGGGAGCTCACCGGGGAGCTGTTTTTT.

This chain links TRBV19 with TRBJ1-2; a weak D match, TRBD1 (5 bases). CDR3 length equals 14 residues. V shed 5 bases and J shed 8 bases, with 18 bases lying between them. From germline, CDR1 is LNHDA and CDR2 SQIVND (reference sequence). In nucleotides, the CDR3 is TGTGCCAGTAGTCCAGTCGGCAGGGTAGAGGGCTACACCTTC. Translating gives CASSPVGRVEGYTF.

As DNA, the CDR3 is TGTGCCACCAGCGTAACAGGGGCACTGTTTTTT. Protein sequence: CATSVTGALFF. This rearrangement joins TRBV15 to TRBJ1-4; 7 nucleotides agree with TRBD1. V shed 5 bases and J 13 bases; nucleotides not matched to a gene: 4. Germline values: CDR1 LNHNV, CDR2 YYDKDF (reference sequence). CDR3 length: 11 amino acids.

The chain combines TRBV4-1 with TRBJ2-1, with D possibly being TRBD1 (6 bases). In germline, CDR1 is MGHRA, CDR2 YSYEKL. Trimming took off 2 bases at V and 4 bases at J, with 12 bases between the two ends. This CDR3 region has 15 residues. CDR3 in amino acids: CASSQLPTGYNEQFF. DNA for the CDR3: TGCGCCAGCAGCCAACTACCTACAGGGTACAATGAGCAGTTCTTC.

The chain carries TRBV28 and TRBJ2-7, with no clear D. Germline loops: CDR1 MDHEN, CDR2 SYDVKM. V was trimmed by 0 bases and J by 4 bases, leaving 7 bases between them. CDR3 length equals 13 residues. The CDR3 sequence: CASSLWSGYEQYF. The CDR3 bases are TGTGCCAGCAGTTTATGGTCAGGTTACGAGCAGTACTTC.

The V gene is TRBV4-2, the J gene TRBJ2-5; 11 bases line up with TRBD2. The J segment lost 0 bases and the V segment lost 1 base, leaving 4 bases of the junction unmatched. The CDR3 runs to 17 residues. Germline CDR1 LGHNA, CDR2 YNFKEQ. The CDR3 region is CASSQGSSGGYQETQYF. In DNA form, the CDR3 reads TGTGCCAGCAGCCAAGGGTCTAGCGGGGGGTACCAAGAGACCCAGTACTTC.

V usage is TRBV2 and J usage is TRBJ1-2; tentative D call: TRBD1 (5 bases). V was shortened by 8 bases and J by 4 bases, with 17 bases between the two germline ends. Germline V gives CDR1 SNHLY, CDR2 FYNNEI. The CDR3 has 14 amino acids. The CDR3 DNA sequence: TGTGCCAGCCGTTCTGGGGGGTCCTTCTATGGCTACACCTTC. It encodes CASRSGGSFYGYTF.

The chain recombines TRBV9 with TRBJ1-6; D call uncertain. The CDR3 runs 13 residues. The germline CDR1 and CDR2 sequences are SGDLS and YYNGEE. V shed 0 bases and J shed 8 bases, with 6 bases lying between them. Written as DNA, the CDR3 is TGTGCCAGCAGCGTAGAGGAGTATTCACCCCTCCACTTT. Its protein product is CASSVEEYSPLHF.

Only a few counts were recorded for this clone. The rearrangement links TRBV28 to TRBJ2-7, with D possibly matching TRBD1 (6 bases). The V end was cut by 6 bases, the J end by 4 bases, with 16 bases between. Germline V CDR1 and CDR2: MDHEN, SYDVKM. The CDR3 covers 14 residues. Here the CDR3 DNA reads TGTGCCAGCAGGCCTGGACAGATCGGATACGAGCAGTACTTC. Translated: CASRPGQIGYEQYF.

Only one count was recorded for this clone. The J gene is TRBJ2-3, the V gene TRBV27; 7 bases align to TRBD2. The CDR3 covers 18 residues. Germline V gene data show CDR1 as MNHEY and CDR2 as SMNVEV (reference sequence). V was clipped by 1 base and J by 0 bases; unmatched bases: 10. CDR3 in amino acids: CASSLLLTPGGSTDTQYF. CDR3 nucleotides: TGTGCCAGCAGTTTATTGTTGACCCCCGGGGGGAGCACAGATACGCAGTATTTT.

This chain links TRBV5-1 with TRBJ2-5; 7 bases line up with TRBD1. The V segment lost 10 bases and the J segment 3 bases; nucleotides outside the gene matches: 9. CDR1 is SGHRS, CDR2 YFSETQ, per germline. The CDR3 is made up of 13 amino acids. The CDR3 region is CAQGDPNKETQYF. The CDR3 DNA reads TGCGCCCAGGGGGACCCCAACAAAGAGACCCAGTACTTC. The whole variable domain, remainder taken from reference TRBV5-1 and TRBJ2-5, is KAGVTQTPRYLIKTRGQQVTLSCSPISGHRSVSWYQQTPGQGLQFLFEYFSETQRNKGNFPGRFSGRQFSNSRSEMNVSTLELGDSALYLCAQGDPNKETQYFGPGTRLLVL.

V gene TRBV6-1 combines with J gene TRBJ2-3; 10 bases map to TRBD1. With V trimmed by 4 bases and J by 4 bases, 5 bases remained unmatched. Per germline, CDR1 MNHNS and CDR2 SASEGT. The CDR3 sequence is 15 residues long. The DNA of the CDR3 is TGTGCCAGCAGTGGCTGGGACAGGGGAGCAGATACGCAGTATTTT. It yields the protein CASSGWDRGADTQYF.

The rearrangement uses TRBV7-2 and TRBJ2-2; D is unresolved. Between the trimmed V and J ends, which lost 1 base and 0 bases, there was a span of 9 bases. The CDR3 consists of 16 residues. The V gene's germline CDR1 is SGHTA and CDR2 FQGNSA. CDR3 region: CASSLVGVPNTGELFF. The CDR3 nucleotides are TGTGCCAGCAGCTTAGTGGGCGTACCGAACACCGGGGAGCTGTTTTTT.

The rearrangement joins TRBV12-3 or TRBV12-4 to TRBJ1-5; D is undetermined. The V end lost 0 bases, the J end lost 7 bases, and 7 bases lay between the germline ends. The CDR3 is 13 amino acids. CDR3 loop: CASSLAVRQPQHF. For the CDR3, the DNA is TGTGCCAGCAGTTTAGCGGTGAGACAGCCCCAGCATTTT.

The rearrangement joins TRBV18 to TRBJ2-3, with unresolved D. Trimming took off 0 bases at V and 3 bases at J, with 4 bases between the two ends. The germline V gene encodes CDR1 KGHSH and CDR2 LQKENI. This CDR3 is built from 13 residues. Here the CDR3 DNA reads TGTGCCAGCTCACCACCTACTACAGATACGCAGTATTTT. Its protein product is CASSPPTTDTQYF. The variable domain in full, with the rest retrieved from reference TRBV18 and TRBJ2-3, is NAGVMQNPRHLVRRRGQEARLRCSPMKGHSHVYWYRQLPEEGLKFMVYLQKENIIDESGMPKERFSAEFPKEGPSILRIQQVVRGDSAAYFCASSPPTTDTQYFGPGTRLTVL.

The chain employs TRBV3-1 (or the pseudogene TRBV3-2) and TRBJ1-5, with D unresolved. The CDR3 spans 13 residues. V was trimmed by 5 bases and J by 0 bases, leaving 5 bases between them. The germline CDR1 and CDR2 sequences are LGHDT and YNNKEL (reference sequence). CDR3: CASSSSSNQPQHF. The DNA of the CDR3 is TGTGCCAGCAGCTCCAGTAGCAATCAGCCCCAGCATTTT.

The chain carries TRBV6-4 and TRBJ2-3; TRBD2 aligns across 10 bases. Germline CDR1 is MRHNA and CDR2 is SNTAGT. The CDR3 has 15 amino acids. V was clipped by 0 bases and J by 5 bases; unmatched bases: 2. CDR3 in amino acids: CASSDSASGGDTQYF. In DNA form, the CDR3 reads TGTGCCAGCAGTGACTCGGCTAGCGGGGGAGATACGCAGTATTTT.